This note documents a single T cell receptor beta chain sequence. Its antigen remains unknown. Per germline, CDR1 LGHNA and CDR2 YNFKEQ. Trimming took 0 bases from V and 2 from J; bases not matched to a gene: 15. The CDR3 is 21 residues long. This entry is derived from a study of cytomegalovirus exposure and HLA in healthy donors. General study results and limits: According to a later analysis, most TCR beta chains associated with CMV appeared HLA-restricted. Presence/absence analyses took donor sequencing depth as roughly uniform.

A multiplex PCR was run with 60 Vbeta primers and 13 Jbeta primers. The protocol was immunoSEQ multiplex PCR, while the TCRdb copy is restricted to in-frame clones and leaves out a portion. This sample carries 110,000 or so clones, under 85% of them seen once, and the ten largest clones take roughly 6%. The origin of this receptor is a man between 18 and 29 years old in good health and CMV-seronegative. The J gene is TRBJ2-7, the V gene TRBV4-2, with 14 nucleotides matching TRBD2. The sequenced sample consisted of PBMCs. Here the CDR3 reads CASSQDIGGTSGGKPPYEQYF. For the CDR3, the DNA is TGTGCCAGCAGCCAAGATATTGGCGGGACTAGCGGGGGTAAGCCCCCCTACGAGCAGTACTTC.